This note documents a single T cell receptor beta chain sequence. Only one count was recorded for this clonotype. Its cognate antigen has yet to be identified. Per-base quality was not reported, and no clone a single base away is much larger than it. Just one read gives weak support. Its CDR3 holds 14 amino acids, cysteine through phenylalanine. Of all the DNA, just the CDR3 is kept, 42 bases in frame from base 1. Reading the germline V gene gives CDR1 SNHLY and CDR2 FYNNEI. Compared with germline, V lacks 4 bases and J lacks 8 bases; bases without a gene match: 6. The TCR beta CDR3 regions were amplified from the RNA transcripts. The first round of RT-PCR for the TCR CDR3 was performed with the HTBI primer set and the Qiagen OneStep RT-PCR kit. The libraries were constructed in a second round of multiplex PCR and then size-selected and purified. The libraries were sequenced on an Illumina HiSeq2000 using paired-end 100 bp reads. Per the authors' processing: SOAPnuke was used to process the raw data, throwing out any read that contained adapters or uncalled bases, had a mean Phred below 15, or lacked an exact constant-primer or identifier match. High-quality paired reads were merged with COPE v1.2.5, and unique nucleotide sequences were defined as clonotypes. MiTCR v1.1 was used to align the clonotypes against IMGT TRBV, TRBD and TRBJ reference segments. Only V-J combinations with frequency above 0.0001, covering about 99% of repertoires, were analysed. The TCS score was defined as F50 (clonal expansion) divided by E x V (chaos), with BLOSUM62-based TCRdist calculated between CDR3 peptides within each V-J. Welch's t-statistics and random forest reduced just over 500 V-J features to 13, which were used in a naive Bayes classifier (R e1071). The Morisita-Horn index was used to measure how similar the thyroid and blood repertoires were. TCRdb applied fastp at Q25 and MiXCR to the public reads, then kept only in-frame beta chains. Rows are unified per CDR3 protein, each entry keeping the most common DNA and genes. These V and J calls originate from TCRdb's pipeline instead of the authors' own analysis. For this sample the table gives hundreds of thousands of distinct CDR3 sequences, of which about 45% were detected only once. The ten most abundant clones make up less than 9.5% of the sample.

Exclusion was applied to patients with uncontrolled infections, other autoimmune diseases, pregnancy or lactation. Diagnoses were established on the basis of clinical symptoms, serum thyroxine and TRAb, thyroid ultrasound, and orbital computed tomography. Trizol reagent was used to extract total RNA, and RNA quality was then checked on an Agilent 2100 Bioanalyzer. The sample comes from a study of T cells in Graves' hyperthyroidism and ophthalmopathy (dated by TCRdb to the late 2010s). For the wider study: To identify TCR V-J signatures that set the groups apart, the researchers used a discovery cohort of about a hundred patients, made up of 40 to 45 with Graves' ophthalmopathy and about 60 with stable Graves' hyperthyroidism. Following sampling, methimazole starting at 30 mg daily was given to hyperthyroidism patients, and high-dose intravenous methylprednisolone was given to ophthalmopathy patients. Thyroid tissue and blood T-cell repertoires from several Graves' hyperthyroidism patients were also compared in the study. For training and testing, the approximately 92 patients in the discovery cohort were randomly divided in a 7:3 ratio. Prospective prediction of ophthalmopathy was tested in an independent validation cohort of 18 to 20 hyperthyroidism patients and some 17 patients who later progressed to ophthalmopathy. According to the paper, TCR Vbeta CDR3 sequencing was carried out on approximately 140 peripheral blood samples, which came from approximately 43 ophthalmopathy, about 75 hyperthyroidism and around 17 progressor patients.

The investigation overall reported the following: No statistical method was used to set the sample size in advance, and investigators knew the group allocation. During validation, the model predicted progression to ophthalmopathy a median of roughly 7.1 months ahead of onset, with approximately 71% sensitivity and around 72% specificity. A model built on a 13 V-J signature distinguished ophthalmopathy from stable hyperthyroidism, reaching around 88% sensitivity and 81% to 83% specificity in cross-validation and 80%/75% in testing. Blood samples also contained most of the expanded thyroid clonotypes (frequency above 0.001), which suggests that blood repertoires may reflect thyroid immune responses.

Sequencing was carried out using peripheral blood or thyroid tissue (not recorded which). This chain is built from TRBV2 and TRBJ1-4, with 8 central nucleotides matching TRBD1. The sequence was collected from an adult man with Graves' disease, either hyperthyroidism or ophthalmopathy (not recorded which). The bases are TGTGCCAGCAGTGCACAGGGGGAAGGGGAAAAACTGTTTTTT. It translates as CASSAQGEGEKLFF. Full variable domain (CDR3 extended with the reference TRBV2 and TRBJ1-4 proteins): EPEVTQTPSHQVTQMGQEVILRCVPISNHLYFYWYRQILGQKVEFLVSFYNNEISEKSEIFDDQFSVERPDGSNFTLKIRSTKLEDSAMYFCASSAQGEGEKLFFGSGTQLSVL.